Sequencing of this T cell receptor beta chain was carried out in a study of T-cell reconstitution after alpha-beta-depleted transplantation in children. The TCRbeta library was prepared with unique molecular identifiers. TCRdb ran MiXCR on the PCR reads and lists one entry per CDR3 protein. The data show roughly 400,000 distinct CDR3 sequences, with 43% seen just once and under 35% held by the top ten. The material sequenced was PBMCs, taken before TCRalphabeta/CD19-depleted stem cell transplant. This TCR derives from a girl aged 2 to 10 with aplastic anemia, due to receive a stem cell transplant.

CDR3 sequence: CASSPPRSPNEQYF. CDR3 bases: TGTGCCAGCAGCCCGCCTCGGAGCCCCAACGAGCAGTACTTC. The chain is built from TRBV7-9 and TRBJ2-7; D unclear. CDR1 and CDR2 from the germline V gene are SEHNR and FQNEAQ (reference sequence). V gave up 5 bases and J gave up 5 bases, with 16 bases separating them. There are 14 residues in the CDR3.